This T cell receptor (beta chain) stems from a study of blood T cell repertoires in COVID-19. In the study overall: Material from acute and convalescent COVID-19 was sourced from the United States, Italy and Spain. The cDNA or gDNA used as material had been derived from T cells, B-cell-depleted T cells, or PBMCs.

This clone has only one observation. In the original analysis: For nucleated cells, counts were estimated from reference gene primer amplification. Sequencing used immunoSEQ multiplex PCR; TCRdb keeps in-frame clones, though not all of them. V, J and clone size are taken as reported in that table, and D and trimming were inferred from the DNA itself. Of roughly 260,000 clones in the sample, 85% to 90% were seen once. Germline CDR1 reads SGDLS; CDR2 reads YYNGEE. The CDR3 runs 17 residues. Trimming removed 4 bases from V and 4 bases from J, with 21 bases in between. The specimen was peripheral blood. This sequence originates from a woman aged 40-49 years with acute or convalescent COVID-19. The V gene is TRBV9, the J gene TRBJ2-1; the D gene is possibly TRBD2 (7 bases). In nucleotides, the CDR3 is TGTGCCAGCAGCCCACCCACGGGGCGGGGGCTTTACAATGAGCAGTTCTTC. As protein: CASSPPTGRGLYNEQFF.